This TCR beta chain was sequenced for a study of OX40 agonist ivuxolimab in advanced cancers. Points from the study as a whole: Doses of 0.1 to 3.0 mg/kg were accompanied by clonal expansion of CD4+ and CD8+ blood T cells by week 6. CD8+ T cells were the subset that, on average, had more expanded clones than CD4+.

Clones were sequenced by immunoSEQ multiplex PCR, and TCRdb holds only the in-frame ones, with some missing. This table holds some 99,000 clones, around 91% found once. The V segment lost 0 bases and the J segment 2 bases; nucleotides outside the gene matches: 6. Germline CDR1 and CDR2: MGHRA and YSYEKL. This CDR3 is 18 amino acids long. Comments on this clone: Its cognate antigen is unknown.

This sequence joins TRBV4-1 and TRBJ2-5; 13 nucleotides agree with TRBD2. The clonotype was recovered from an adult with an advanced solid tumor such as melanoma, head and neck, liver or kidney cancer. Sequencing used CD4+ or CD8+ T cells sorted from blood, obtained in a trial of the OX40 agonist ivuxolimab. The CDR3 DNA follows: TGCGCCAGCAGCCAAGACAGGACTAGCGGGAGAAAACAAGAGACCCAGTACTTC. Translating it yields CASSQDRTSGRKQETQYF.